This passage covers 14 T cell receptor beta chains from one sample sequenced in a study of cytomegalovirus exposure and HLA in healthy donors. Use of 60 Vbeta and 13 Jbeta primers characterized the PCR. Clones were read by immunoSEQ multiplex PCR, and TCRdb kept only the in-frame ones, dropping some. Among roughly 130,000 clones listed, 79% were seen once. The sequenced sample was PBMCs. The receptors were sampled from a young man in good health and CMV-seronegative.

The chain joins TRBV11-3 to TRBJ2-5; the D gene is possibly TRBD1 (5 bases). The CDR3 length is 14 residues. With 1 base removed from V and 0 bases from J, the gap between germline ends came to 6 bases. From germline, CDR1 is SGHNT and CDR2 YENEEA. CDR3 coding DNA: TGTGCCAGCAGCTTAGGACAGCACCAAGAGACCCAGTACTTC. Translated: CASSLGQHQETQYF.

The chain uses TRBV6-5 and TRBJ2-5; D is perhaps TRBD1 (6 bases). CDR1 MNHEY and CDR2 SVGAGI come from the germline V gene. V lost 0 bases and J 0 bases, leaving 8 bases between the germline ends. The CDR3 spans 15 residues. The CDR3 region has the DNA TGTGCCAGCAGTTACTCGGGGGCCTACCAAGAGACCCAGTACTTC. It translates to CASSYSGAYQETQYF.

The chain links TRBV7-8 to TRBJ2-7; unclear D gene. The length of the CDR3 is 13 residues. Germline values: CDR1 SGHVS, CDR2 FQNEAQ. V lost 6 bases and J 2 bases, leaving 11 bases between the germline ends. CDR3 loop: CASSLSGTYEQYV. For the CDR3, the DNA is TGTGCCAGCAGTCTCTCAGGCACCTACGAGCAGTACGTC.

The chain joins TRBV11-2 to TRBJ2-1; 10 nucleotides match TRBD1. The germline V gene has CDR1 SGHAT and CDR2 FQNNGV. The CDR3 contains 15 residues. The trim removed 7 bases at V and 8 bases at J, leaving 11 bases unmatched. CDR3 sequence: CASTRQGARRDEQFF. The CDR3 DNA sequence: TGTGCCAGCACTAGACAGGGGGCGAGGAGGGATGAGCAGTTCTTC.

This clone was seen only once. This CDR3 is also generated by other DNA sequences in the sample. The rearrangement joins TRBV7-9 to TRBJ2-7; 10 bases line up with TRBD2. Looked up from germline, CDR1 is SEHNR and CDR2 is FQNEAQ (reference sequence). The CDR3 runs 14 residues. The ends lost 9 bases at V and 4 bases at J; junction bases unmatched: 9. CDR3 bases: TGTGCCAGTAGCCTCGGACTAGCGGTATACGAGCAGTACTTC. Translation: CASSLGLAVYEQYF.

About this clone itself: Other DNA sequences within the sample encode an identical CDR3. The chain joins TRBV19 to TRBJ1-5; D possibly corresponds to TRBD1 (6 bases). With 4 bases removed from V and 4 bases from J, the gap between germline ends came to 8 bases. From germline, CDR1 is LNHDA and CDR2 SQIVND (reference sequence). CDR3 length: 13 residues. The CDR3 DNA reads TGTGCCAGTAGTACCCAGGGGAATCAGCCCCAGCATTTT. Translation: CASSTQGNQPQHF.

The V gene is TRBV4-2, the J gene TRBJ1-1; no reliable D call. Germline V CDR1 and CDR2: LGHNA, YNFKEQ. Trimming took off 0 bases at V and 1 base at J, with 15 bases between the two ends. This CDR3 region has 17 residues. The CDR3 is CASSQDSLAPGNTEAFF. The CDR3 DNA is TGTGCCAGCAGCCAAGATTCCCTCGCTCCCGGGAACACTGAAGCTTTCTTT.

This chain's CDR3 is CASSQRGLENEKLFF. The CDR3, as DNA: TGTGCCAGCAGCCAAAGGGGGCTAGAAAATGAAAAACTGTTTTTT. The V and J genes are TRBV27 and TRBJ1-4, with TRBD1 matching over 7 bases. In germline, CDR1 is MNHEY, CDR2 SMNVEV (reference sequence). The CDR3 contains 15 residues. J lost 5 bases, V lost 6 bases, and 9 bases had no gene match.

This sequence joins TRBV7-9 and TRBJ1-1, with 10 nucleotides matching TRBD1. The ends lost 4 bases at V and 5 bases at J; junction bases unmatched: 4. Germline lookup yields CDR1 SEHNR and CDR2 FQNEAQ (reference sequence). CDR3 length: 14 residues. The CDR3 protein is CASSSGQGMTEAFF. In DNA, the CDR3 is TGTGCCAGCAGCTCGGGACAGGGGATGACTGAAGCTTTCTTT.

The rearrangement joins TRBV5-4 to TRBJ1-5; a weak D match, TRBD1 (5 bases). From germline, CDR1 is SGHNT and CDR2 YYREEE (reference sequence). V dropped 4 bases and J dropped 6 bases, with 14 bases sitting between them. The CDR3 consists of 14 residues. The CDR3 sequence: CASSVWGGSQPQHF. DNA of the CDR3: TGTGCCAGCAGCGTTTGGGGGGGTAGTCAGCCCCAGCATTTT. The whole variable domain, remainder taken from reference TRBV5-4 and TRBJ1-5, is ETGVTQSPTHLIKTRGQQVTLRCSSQSGHNTVSWYQQALGQGPQFIFQYYREEENGRGNFPPRFSGLQFPNYSSELNVNALELDDSALYLCASSVWGGSQPQHFGDGTRLSIL.

This sequence joins TRBV11-3 and TRBJ2-5; D perhaps matches TRBD1 (6 bases). CDR3 size: 16 residues. V lost 5 bases to trimming and J lost 5 bases, with 21 bases between them. Germline loops: CDR1 SGHNT, CDR2 YENEEA. This chain's CDR3 is CASSPRTVIQGETQYF. The CDR3 DNA reads as TGTGCCAGCAGCCCTCGGACAGTAATCCAAGGTGAGACCCAGTACTTC. Full variable domain (remainder filled in from reference TRBV11-3 and TRBJ2-5): EAGVVQSPRYKIIEKKQPVAFWCNPISGHNTLYWYLQNLGQGPELLIRYENEEAVDDSQLPKDRFSAERLKGVDSTLKIQPAELGDSAVYLCASSPRTVIQGETQYFGPGTRLLVL.

This clone is a singleton in its sample. The chain has TRBV18 and TRBJ1-4; 7 nucleotides align to TRBD1. Germline trimming cut 3 bases from V and 6 bases from J; bases unmatched to any gene: 7. Germline-derived CDR1 and CDR2 are KGHSH and LQKENI. This CDR3 has 15 amino acids. The CDR3 here is CASSPLQGTDEKLFF. As DNA, the CDR3 is TGTGCCAGCTCACCCCTACAGGGGACCGATGAAAAACTGTTTTTT.

The chain carries TRBV13 and TRBJ2-7, with a weak D call TRBD1 (6 bases). Trimming left V 2 bases short and J 5 bases short, with 10 bases between. In germline, CDR1 is PRHDT, CDR2 FYEKMQ (reference sequence). The CDR3 has 13 amino acids. The CDR3 reads CASSLRTADEQYV. The CDR3 nucleotides read TGTGCCAGCAGCTTAAGGACAGCAGACGAGCAGTACGTC.

The V gene is TRBV2, the J gene TRBJ2-5, with a weak D call TRBD2 (7 bases). Trimming took 11 bases from V and 5 from J, leaving 21 bases between them. CDR3 length: 14 amino acids. Germline CDR1 is SNHLY and CDR2 is FYNNEI. In DNA form, the CDR3 reads TGTGCCGACAGTTTGGACAGCGGGGCGGAGACCCAGTACTTC. It yields the protein CADSLDSGAETQYF.